A single TCR beta chain is shown here with its context. This record comes from a study of blood T cell repertoires in COVID-19. As for the study in general: PBMCs, B-cell-depleted T cells, or T cells provided the cDNA or gDNA that made up the material.

Per the original methods: Reference gene primers were amplified, and this amplification served to estimate nucleated cell counts. Generated by immunoSEQ multiplex PCR, the TCRdb table keeps only in-frame clones and is missing some. That table gives V, J and clone size, and the DNA gave D and trimming. The data contain tens of thousands of clones, around 84% of them seen just once; the ten biggest clones take up 7.6%. The sequence came from a human donor in a cohort sampled during active COVID-19. What was sequenced was peripheral blood.

This CDR3 is CAISVSPGVYGYTF. The CDR3, as DNA: TGTGCCATCAGTGTCTCACCGGGAGTCTATGGCTACACCTTC. The chain combines TRBV10-3 with TRBJ1-2, with D unresolved. V was pared by 4 bases and J by 4 bases, with 13 bases between. The CDR3 loop spans 14 amino acids. CDR1 and CDR2 (germline): ENHRY, SYGVKD.